The 22 T cell receptor beta chains below come from one sample, sequenced in a study of OX40 agonist ivuxolimab in advanced cancers. Only in-frame clones appear in the TCRdb table, and some are missing; sequencing was by immunoSEQ multiplex PCR. This table holds roughly 93,000 clones, roughly 80% found once. The specimen comprised CD4+ or CD8+ T cells sorted from blood, sampled in a trial of the OX40 agonist ivuxolimab. These receptors originate from an adult with an advanced solid tumor such as melanoma, head and neck, liver or kidney cancer.

The chain employs TRBV6-5 and TRBJ2-1, with D perhaps matching TRBD1 or TRBD2 (6 bases each). In germline, CDR1 is MNHEY, CDR2 SVGAGI. Deletions cut 6 bases from V and 4 bases from J, with 10 bases between. The CDR3 totals 13 residues. The DNA for the CDR3 is TGTGCCAGCAGCCAAGGGGGGTACAATGAGCAGTTCTTC. The encoded protein is CASSQGGYNEQFF.

In its sample, this clone was seen once. This chain links TRBV7-2 with TRBJ2-7, with 12 bases fitting TRBD2. There are 14 residues in the CDR3. Germline-derived CDR1 and CDR2 are SGHTA and FQGNSA. The J segment lost 2 bases and the V segment lost 4 bases, leaving 0 bases of the junction unmatched. The CDR3 region is CASSSSGGAYEQYF. The CDR3 DNA follows: TGTGCCAGCAGCTCTAGCGGGGGGGCCTACGAGCAGTACTTC.

The chain employs TRBV6-1 and TRBJ1-1; D gene unclear. Germline V gene data show CDR1 as MNHNS and CDR2 as SASEGT. The CDR3 has 13 residues. The germline V and J ends were trimmed by 6 bases and 0 bases, with 8 bases remaining between them. CDR3 in DNA: TGTGCCAGCAGGGGCAGCTTGAACACTGAAGCTTTCTTT. The encoded protein is CASRGSLNTEAFF.

The V gene is TRBV7-9, the J gene TRBJ2-3; 10 bases agree with TRBD2. Germline V lookup: CDR1 SEHNR, CDR2 FQNEAQ (reference sequence). This CDR3 comprises 15 residues. Trimming removed 5 bases from V and 4 bases from J; junction bases left unmatched: 6. This chain's CDR3 is CASSPGLANPDTQYF. The CDR3 nucleotides are TGTGCCAGCAGCCCGGGACTAGCGAATCCAGATACGCAGTATTTT.

The CDR3 sequence is CASRPPGTSGEQYF. In DNA form, the CDR3 reads TGTGCCAGCAGGCCTCCCGGGACTAGCGGCGAGCAGTACTTC. The chain uses TRBV6-6 and TRBJ2-7, with 11 nucleotides matching TRBD2. J was trimmed by 6 bases and V by 6 bases; bases with no gene match: 7. The CDR3 has 14 residues. Germline V gene sequence: CDR1 MNHNY, CDR2 SVGAGI (reference sequence).

The chain has TRBV7-3 and TRBJ2-2; the D is unclear. Trimming stripped 4 bases from V and 6 bases from J, with 9 bases between. The CDR3 is 13 amino acids. Germline assignment: CDR1 SGHTA and CDR2 FQGTGA. The CDR3 sequence: CASSYRPAGELFF. The CDR3 region has the DNA TGTGCCAGCAGCTATAGGCCAGCCGGGGAGCTGTTTTTT.

The chain employs TRBV6-6 and TRBJ1-5; the D gene is possibly TRBD1 (5 bases). This CDR3 contains 13 residues. CDR1 and CDR2 from the germline V gene are MNHNY and SVGAGI (reference sequence). V was pared by 6 bases and J by 9 bases, with 15 bases between. CDR3 in amino acids: CASRRTGGTPQHF. The CDR3, as DNA: TGTGCCAGCAGGAGGACGGGGGGAACGCCCCAGCATTTT.

V is TRBV19 and J is TRBJ2-6; D possibly corresponds to TRBD2 (5 bases). From germline, CDR1 is LNHDA and CDR2 SQIVND (reference sequence). The CDR3 is made up of 15 amino acids. Trimming cost V 3 bases and J 0 bases, with 6 bases left between them. The CDR3: CASSIGSSGANVLTF. As DNA, the CDR3 is TGTGCCAGTAGTATTGGGAGCTCTGGGGCCAACGTCCTGACTTTC.

The chain is built from TRBV10-1 and TRBJ2-7; 9 nucleotides line up with TRBD1. Germline V gives CDR1 WNHNN, CDR2 SYGVQD (reference sequence). J lost 7 bases, V lost 5 bases, and 9 bases had no gene match. The CDR3 sequence is 14 residues long. The CDR3, as DNA: TGCGCCAGCAGTTCCGCGGGACAGGGCTTGGAGCAGTACTTC. Amino acids: CASSSAGQGLEQYF.

The CDR3 reads CASSRRGDANTDTQYF. The CDR3 bases are TGTGCCAGCAGCAGAAGGGGAGATGCGAACACAGATACGCAGTATTTT. V usage is TRBV9 and J usage is TRBJ2-3, with D perhaps TRBD1 or TRBD2 (5 bases each). The length of the CDR3 is 16 residues. Germline lookup yields CDR1 SGDLS and CDR2 YYNGEE. The V and J ends lost 4 bases and 2 bases respectively, with 17 bases between them.

V and J are TRBV6-1 and TRBJ1-6; maybe TRBD1 (5 bases). In germline, CDR1 is MNHNS, CDR2 SASEGT. V dropped 6 bases and J dropped 14 bases, with 17 bases sitting between them. This CDR3 has 13 amino acids. The CDR3 spells CASSGTQGSTLHF. DNA for the CDR3: TGTGCCAGCAGCGGAACTCAGGGTTCGACCCTCCACTTT.

The J gene is TRBJ1-1, the V gene TRBV4-2; D possibly corresponds to TRBD1 (5 bases). Germline loops: CDR1 LGHNA, CDR2 YNFKEQ. CDR3 length equals 12 residues. Trimming stripped 5 bases from V and 7 bases from J, with 11 bases between. DNA for the CDR3: TGTGCCAGCAGCTTGATACAGGATGAAGCTTTCTTT. Residues: CASSLIQDEAFF.

This chain uses TRBV7-2 with TRBJ2-1; D possibly corresponds to TRBD2 (6 bases). The V gene's germline CDR1 is SGHTA and CDR2 FQGNSA. CDR3 length: 14 amino acids. The V gene lost 3 bases and the J gene lost 4 bases, with 10 bases spanning the gap. In DNA form, the CDR3 reads TGTGCCAGCAGCTTTGGCGGGACGTACAATGAGCAGTTCTTC. It translates to CASSFGGTYNEQFF.

The chain combines TRBV5-1 with TRBJ2-7; perhaps TRBD2 as D (6 bases). The V gene lost 0 bases and the J gene lost 7 bases, with 11 bases spanning the gap. The CDR3 runs to 13 residues. Germline CDR1 SGHRS, CDR2 YFSETQ. DNA for the CDR3: TGCGCCAGCAGCTTGGCCGGGGGTTGGGAGCAGTACTTC. This gives the protein CASSLAGGWEQYF.

This clone appeared once. J is TRBJ1-2 and V is TRBV7-2; D remains unclear. Between the trimmed V and J ends, which lost 5 bases and 8 bases, there was a span of 15 bases. Looked up from germline, CDR1 is SGHTA and CDR2 is FQGNSA. This CDR3 has 13 residues. The CDR3 bases are TGTGCCAGCAGCCCGTGGGTTGGCGAGGGCTACACCTTC. Amino acid sequence: CASSPWVGEGYTF.

The chain couples TRBV30 to TRBJ1-2; D is perhaps TRBD1 (5 bases). Germline CDR1 and CDR2: GTSNPN and SVGIG (reference sequence). The V and J ends lost 8 bases and 4 bases respectively, with 20 bases between them. The CDR3 length is 14 residues. The CDR3 nucleotides read TGTGCCCTGGAAGCAGGACACCTTTTCTATGGCTACACCTTC. Protein sequence: CALEAGHLFYGYTF.

V is TRBV11-3 and J is TRBJ2-7, with D tentatively TRBD1 or TRBD2 (5 bases each). Germline V gene data show CDR1 as SGHNT and CDR2 as YENEEA. CDR3 size: 13 residues. V lost 4 bases to trimming and J lost 5 bases, with 12 bases between them. The CDR3 spells CASSSGARNEQYF. In DNA form, the CDR3 reads TGTGCCAGCAGCTCCGGGGCGAGGAACGAGCAGTACTTC.

The chain is built from TRBV7-9 and TRBJ1-3; D is undetermined. The V end was cut by 10 bases, the J end by 0 bases, with 19 bases between. CDR1 is SEHNR, CDR2 FQNEAQ, per germline (reference sequence). This CDR3 is built from 16 residues. CDR3 residues: CATQFQTRSSGNTIYF. The CDR3, as DNA: TGTGCCACCCAGTTTCAAACGCGTTCCTCTGGAAACACCATATATTTT.

V gene TRBV4-1 combines with J gene TRBJ2-3; 10 bases align to TRBD2. The CDR3 runs to 19 residues. CDR1 and CDR2 from the germline V gene are MGHRA and YSYEKL. After removal of 0 bases from V and 0 bases from J, the junction contained 9 bases not matched to a gene. The CDR3 sequence is CASSQEGSGRLSSTDTQYF. For the CDR3, the DNA is TGCGCCAGCAGCCAAGAGGGTAGCGGGAGGCTTTCTAGCACAGATACGCAGTATTTT.

The chain joins TRBV19 to TRBJ2-2; D ambiguous. Deletions cut 5 bases from V and 5 bases from J, with 15 bases between. Per germline, CDR1 LNHDA and CDR2 SQIVND (reference sequence). This CDR3 is 15 amino acids long. CDR3 loop: CASSLRASGTGELFF. CDR3 DNA sequence: TGTGCCAGTAGTCTTAGGGCGTCCGGTACCGGGGAGCTGTTTTTT.

The V gene is TRBV6-5, the J gene TRBJ2-2; no clear D gene. V dropped 0 bases and J dropped 6 bases, with 5 bases sitting between them. The CDR3 consists of 13 residues. CDR1 is MNHEY, CDR2 SVGAGI, per germline. The CDR3 protein is CASSYSPAGELFF. The CDR3 DNA is TGTGCCAGCAGTTACTCCCCTGCCGGGGAGCTGTTTTTT.

J is TRBJ1-1 and V is TRBV30; D might be TRBD1 (6 bases). The V end lost 3 bases, the J end lost 0 bases, and 14 bases lay between the germline ends. This CDR3 has 15 residues. Per germline, CDR1 GTSNPN and CDR2 SVGIG (reference sequence). The CDR3 loop is CAWRARGRMNTEAFF. In nucleotides, the CDR3 is TGTGCCTGGAGAGCCAGGGGCAGAATGAACACTGAAGCTTTCTTT. The whole variable domain, filled in from reference TRBV30 and TRBJ1-1, reads SQTIHQWPATLVQPVGSPLSLECTVEGTSNPNLYWYRQAAGRGLQLLFYSVGIGQISSEVPQNLSASRPQDRQFILSSKKLLLSDSGFYLCAWRARGRMNTEAFFGQGTRLTVV.